A single sample gave rise to the 18 T cell receptor beta chains below, sequenced in a study of CD8 T cells in ankylosing spondylitis. A single record per CDR3 protein comes from TCRdb applying MiXCR to the 5' RACE reads. The table shows 200,000 to 250,000 distinct CDR3 sequences, with roughly a tenth occurring only once. The specimen was blood, either unsorted or a sorted T cell fraction (not recorded which). These receptors originate from a male donor with ankylosing spondylitis or in good health (not recorded which).

This clonotype was detected ten times or more. V and J are TRBV5-1 and TRBJ2-1; 9 bases are shared with TRBD2. The germline CDR1 and CDR2 sequences are SGHRS and YFSETQ. Unmatched junction bases numbered 3, after V lost 6 bases and J lost 2 bases. The CDR3 sequence is 14 residues long. CDR3 sequence reads: CASNVAGAYNEQFF. The CDR3 region has the DNA TGCGCCAGCAATGTAGCGGGGGCCTACAATGAGCAGTTCTTC.

Many counts were recorded for this clonotype. The chain couples TRBV24-1 to TRBJ2-7, with 8 bases aligning to TRBD1. V shed 9 bases, J shed 3 bases, and the junction held 12 bases outside the gene matches. The CDR3 runs 15 residues. Looked up from germline, CDR1 is KGHDR and CDR2 is SFDVKD. For the CDR3, the DNA is TGTGCCACCGAGTACCGAGACAGGGGATTCTACGAGCAGTACTTC. It specifies CATEYRDRGFYEQYF.

In its sample, this clonotype was seen many times. The chain carries TRBV7-6 and TRBJ2-7; the D gene could be TRBD1 or TRBD2 (6 bases each). Germline V CDR1 and CDR2: SGHVS, FNYEAQ. This CDR3 is 15 amino acids long. V was trimmed by 5 bases and J by 3 bases, leaving 17 bases between them. The CDR3 region is CASSPQEGGSYEQYF. The CDR3 region has the DNA TGTGCCAGCAGCCCCCAGGAGGGGGGAAGCTACGAGCAGTACTTC.

This clonotype was detected many times. Its ends do not fully match the called genes, so a read error is possible. The J gene is TRBJ2-5, the V gene TRBV12-3 or TRBV12-4; D might be TRBD1 or TRBD2, each matching 5 bases. The CDR3 length is 14 residues. CDR3 amino acids: CASSLYRDQGTQYF. The CDR3 DNA reads as TGTGCCAGCAGTTTATACCGGGACCAAGGGACCCAGTACTTC.

Ten or more counts support this clonotype. This chain connects TRBV20-1 to TRBJ2-7; D is perhaps TRBD1 or TRBD2 (6 bases each). Germline V gives CDR1 DFQATT, CDR2 SNEGSKA (reference sequence). CDR3 length equals 14 residues. With 3 bases removed from V and 3 bases from J, the gap between germline ends came to 15 bases. The CDR3 is CSARGAGGGYEQYF. In nucleotides, the CDR3 is TGCAGTGCTAGGGGAGCCGGGGGCGGCTACGAGCAGTACTTC.

This clonotype was picked up many times. The J gene is TRBJ1-3, the V gene TRBV20-1; 9 nucleotides align to TRBD1. Trimming cost V 5 bases and J 3 bases; bases outside gene matches: 2. The CDR3 runs to 13 residues. CDR1 is DFQATT and CDR2 is SNEGSKA in the germline V gene (reference sequence). The CDR3: CSAGGQGGNTIYF. Here the CDR3 DNA reads TGCAGTGCTGGGGGACAGGGTGGAAACACCATATATTTT.

At least ten counts were recorded for this clonotype. The chain uses TRBV24-1 and TRBJ2-1; 9 bases map to TRBD2. This CDR3 region has 15 residues. V shed 6 bases, J shed 4 bases, and the junction held 6 bases outside the gene matches. The germline gives CDR1 KGHDR, CDR2 SFDVKD. The chain's CDR3 is CATSFQAGGYNEQFF. The CDR3 DNA follows: TGTGCCACCAGTTTCCAAGCGGGGGGATACAATGAGCAGTTCTTC.

This clonotype was counted at least ten times. The CDR3 DNA follows: TGCGCCAGCAGCGAGGGACATAACACTGAAGCTTTCTTT. This gives the protein CASSEGHNTEAFF. The V gene is TRBV5-1, the J gene TRBJ1-1, with D possibly TRBD1 on 6 matching bases. Germline V gene data show CDR1 as SGHRS and CDR2 as YFSETQ. V was cut by 4 bases and J by 2 bases, with 9 bases left in between. The CDR3 consists of 13 residues.

This clonotype was counted at least ten times. This chain links TRBV5-1 with TRBJ2-4, with D perhaps TRBD2 (6 bases). Trimming took off 1 base at V and 8 bases at J, with 16 bases between the two ends. The CDR3 is made up of 15 amino acids. The V gene's germline CDR1 is SGHRS and CDR2 YFSETQ. For the CDR3, the DNA is TGCGCCAGCAGCTTGTTGCTCGACCCGGGGGACATTCAGTACTTC. This codes for CASSLLLDPGDIQYF.

This clonotype occurred many times. V gene TRBV15 combines with J gene TRBJ1-2, with D perhaps TRBD1 (5 bases). The CDR3 contains 15 residues. Per the germline V gene, CDR1 is LNHNV and CDR2 is YYDKDF (reference sequence). V lost 1 base to trimming and J lost 1 base, with 10 bases between them. The CDR3, as DNA: TGTGCCACCAGCAGAGGAATGCAGGGTAACTATGGCTACACCTTC. This encodes CATSRGMQGNYGYTF.

This clonotype appeared a few times. V and J are TRBV7-2 and TRBJ2-7, with D possibly TRBD2 on 6 matching bases. This CDR3 comprises 14 residues. V dropped 5 bases and J dropped 0 bases, with 11 bases sitting between them. The V gene's germline CDR1 is SGHTA and CDR2 FQGNSA. The CDR3: CASSPRRDSYEQYF. CDR3 DNA sequence: TGTGCCAGCAGCCCCCGGCGGGACTCCTACGAGCAGTACTTC.

This clonotype was observed at least ten times. The chain links TRBV20-1 to TRBJ1-5; unclear D gene. CDR3 length equals 14 residues. Trimming stripped 1 base from V and 1 base from J, with 8 bases between. Germline CDR1 and CDR2: DFQATT and SNEGSKA (reference sequence). For the CDR3, the DNA is TGCAGTGCTAGAGTTCTGGGGAGCAATCAGCCCCAGCATTTT. It translates to CSARVLGSNQPQHF.

At least ten counts were recorded for this clonotype. The V gene is TRBV10-3, the J gene TRBJ1-6; no clear D. This CDR3 has 13 amino acids. CDR1 is ENHRY and CDR2 is SYGVKD in the germline V gene. Between the trimmed V and J ends, which lost 0 bases and 4 bases, there was a span of 1 base. This CDR3 is CAISESYNSPLHF. The CDR3 bases are TGTGCCATCAGTGAGTCGTATAATTCACCCCTCCACTTT.

There are a few counts of this clonotype. The chain employs TRBV18 and TRBJ1-2; no definite D call. The CDR3 loop spans 14 amino acids. V lost 0 bases, J lost 4 bases, and 9 bases lay in between. Germline V CDR1 and CDR2: KGHSH, LQKENI. The CDR3 spells CASSPPTDGYGYTF. Written as DNA, the CDR3 is TGTGCCAGCTCACCACCTACGGACGGCTATGGCTACACCTTC.

This clonotype has at least ten counts. The CDR3 DNA is TGTGCCAGCCAATCGACAGGCCCACAAGAGACCCAGTACTTC. Translated: CASQSTGPQETQYF. This chain joins TRBV5-6 and TRBJ2-5; D possibly corresponds to TRBD1 (6 bases). The V gene lost 7 bases and the J gene lost 2 bases, with 15 bases spanning the gap. Germline assignment: CDR1 SGHDT and CDR2 YYEEEE. This CDR3 is 14 amino acids long.

The gene calls are TRBV3-1 and TRBJ1-3; D is unresolved. This CDR3 comprises 12 residues. V gave up 6 bases and J gave up 3 bases, with 6 bases separating them. Germline lookup yields CDR1 LGHDT and CDR2 YNNKEL (reference sequence). The CDR3: CASRDNGNTIYF. CDR3 sequence (DNA): TGTGCCAGCAGAGACAATGGAAACACCATATATTTT.

Ten or more counts support this clonotype. The chain links TRBV12-3 or TRBV12-4 to TRBJ2-2; 9 bases fit TRBD1. The CDR3 covers 16 residues. With V trimmed by 6 bases and J by 5 bases, 10 bases remained unmatched. As DNA, the CDR3 is TGTGCCAGCAGCAACAGTCCCGGGACAGGGACCGGGGAGCTGTTTTTT. Encoded protein: CASSNSPGTGTGELFF.

This clonotype was seen many times. The genes are TRBV5-1 and TRBJ2-5; D is possibly TRBD2 (6 bases). The CDR3 loop spans 14 amino acids. V lost 0 bases and J 3 bases, leaving 9 bases between the germline ends. CDR1 is SGHRS and CDR2 is YFSETQ in the germline V gene. CDR3 residues: CASSLEGLKETQYF. CDR3 DNA: TGCGCCAGCAGCTTGGAGGGACTCAAAGAGACCCAGTACTTC.